These 2 T cell receptor beta chains originate from one sample sequenced in a study of blood T cell repertoires in COVID-19. Here immunoSEQ multiplex PCR was the method, and the copy in TCRdb shows in-frame clones only, minus some. Among 200,000 to 250,000 clones listed, around 88% were seen once. The sequenced material came from PBMCs or T cells enriched from blood (not recorded which). The receptors shown here come from a woman aged 50 to 60 with acute COVID-19.

The V gene is TRBV18, the J gene TRBJ2-2; a possible D gene is TRBD2 (5 bases). This CDR3 contains 12 residues. The V and J ends lost 7 bases and 8 bases respectively, with 11 bases between them. CDR1 and CDR2 from the germline V gene are KGHSH and LQKENI. The CDR3 sequence: CASCPDLGELFF. The CDR3 coding sequence is TGTGCCAGCTGTCCGGACTTGGGGGAGCTGTTTTTT.

In the case of this clone: Other DNA sequences of this sample code for an identical CDR3. The V gene is TRBV4-2, the J gene TRBJ2-3; a possible D gene is TRBD2 (5 bases). V was shortened by 1 base and J by 3 bases, with 14 bases between the two germline ends. This CDR3 spans 16 amino acids. Germline V gives CDR1 LGHNA, CDR2 YNFKEQ. The CDR3 DNA follows: TGTGCCAGCAGCCAAGGGTTTGGGCGCGGGACAGATACGCAGTATTTT. As protein: CASSQGFGRGTDTQYF.